This T cell receptor beta chain originates from a study of shared clonotypes between healthy human individuals. Broader study findings: At large depth, rarefaction still showed sorted-subset sequencing to be incomplete.

The CDR3 is made up of 16 amino acids. Trimming removed 1 base at V and 0 bases at J, with 9 bases between. Germline loops: CDR1 SGHTA, CDR2 FQGNSA. Here immunoSEQ multiplex PCR was the method, and the copy in TCRdb shows in-frame clones only, minus some. The repertoire holds 1.4 million to 1.5 million clones, roughly 96% seen once, with 1.2% in the top ten. This clone was picked up a small number of times. Its antigen is undetermined. The TCR comes from a man aged 30-40 years in good health. Material: naive CD4+ T cells sorted from blood. Subset meaning: CD45RA+ positively selected. The chain combines TRBV7-2 with TRBJ2-2; D remains ambiguous. This CDR3 reads CASSLDLITNTGELFF. Written as DNA, the CDR3 is TGTGCCAGCAGCTTAGACCTAATAACGAACACCGGGGAGCTGTTTTTT. The full variable domain, completed using reference TRBV7-2 and TRBJ2-2, is GAGVSQSPSNKVTEKGKDVELRCDPISGHTALYWYRQSLGQGLEFLIYFQGNSAPDKSGLPSDRFSAERTGGSVSTLTIQRTQQEDSAVYLCASSLDLITNTGELFFGEGSRLTVL.